This T cell receptor beta chain was captured by sequencing in a study of Ad26.COV2.S vaccination and SARS-CoV-2 variants. At the level of the study: In the study, Ad26.COV2.S was injected intramuscularly once, or twice 56 days apart.

Documented treatment: over 15 received Ad26.COV2.S at low or high dose, single or two shots; about 5 received placebo; per-sample allocation not given. Sampling took place 63 days after the first vaccine or placebo injection. Study conclusions and caveats: Spike-specific TCR breadth in vaccine recipients exceeded that seen in placebo recipients.

Clones were sequenced by immunoSEQ multiplex PCR, and TCRdb holds only the in-frame ones, with some missing. The repertoire holds about 350,000 clones, with around 89% as singletons. Worth noting for this clone: As yet, its antigen is unknown.

Sequencing used peripheral blood, obtained in a trial of Ad26.COV2.S vaccine versus placebo. The clonotype comes from a person aged 18 to 59 who received the Ad26.COV2.S COVID-19 vaccine or a placebo.

CDR3 sequence (DNA): TGTGCCAGCAGCCACGGGTCAGCGGGGGGGCCGGGGGAGACCCAGTACTTC. It encodes CASSHGSAGGPGETQYF. The V call is TRBV3-1 (or the pseudogene TRBV3-2), the J call TRBJ2-5, with TRBD2 identical over 10 bases. This CDR3 is built from 17 residues. Germline V CDR1 and CDR2: LGHDT, YNNKEL (reference sequence). V was clipped by 3 bases and J by 5 bases; unmatched bases: 12.